This TCR beta chain was identified in a study of blood T cell repertoires in COVID-19. About the study: Whether acute or convalescent, the COVID-19 samples came from the United States, Italy and Spain. PBMCs, B-cell-depleted T cells, or T cells provided the cDNA or gDNA that made up the material.

As originally analysed: The assay estimated nucleated cells by amplifying reference gene primers. Here immunoSEQ multiplex PCR was the method, and the copy in TCRdb shows in-frame clones only, minus some. V and J calls plus clone size are reproduced from that table; the DNA served to infer D and trimming. There are more than 200,000 clones in the sample; roughly 90% occur only once, and roughly 2.5% lies in the top ten. CDR3 length equals 15 residues. The V and J ends lost 3 bases and 1 base, in that order; junction bases with no gene match: 6. Per the germline V gene, CDR1 is KGHSH and CDR2 is LQKENI.

The clonotype was recovered from a woman in her sixties or seventies with acute or convalescent COVID-19. The V and J genes are TRBV18 and TRBJ2-7, with 7 bases fitting TRBD1. The source material was peripheral blood. CDR3 DNA: TGTGCCAGCTCACCGAGGGACAGACTTTCCTACGAGCAGTACTTC. Residues: CASSPRDRLSYEQYF. Variable domain in full (rest from reference TRBV18 and TRBJ2-7): NAGVMQNPRHLVRRRGQEARLRCSPMKGHSHVYWYRQLPEEGLKFMVYLQKENIIDESGMPKERFSAEFPKEGPSILRIQQVVRGDSAAYFCASSPRDRLSYEQYFGPGTRLTVT.